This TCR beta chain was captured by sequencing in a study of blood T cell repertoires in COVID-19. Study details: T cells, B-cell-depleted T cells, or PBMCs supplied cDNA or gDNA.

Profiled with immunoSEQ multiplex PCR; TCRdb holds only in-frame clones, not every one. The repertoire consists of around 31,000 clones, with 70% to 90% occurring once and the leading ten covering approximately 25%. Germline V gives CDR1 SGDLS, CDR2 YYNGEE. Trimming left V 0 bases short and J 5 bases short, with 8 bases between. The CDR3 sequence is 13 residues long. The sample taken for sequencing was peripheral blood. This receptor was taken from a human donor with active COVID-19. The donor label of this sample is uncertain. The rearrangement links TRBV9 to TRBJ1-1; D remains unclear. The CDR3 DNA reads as TGTGCCAGCAGCGTAGGGGCGGGGACTGAAGCTTTCTTT. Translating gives CASSVGAGTEAFF.